The 23 T cell receptor beta chains below all came from one sample that was sequenced in a study of a mutant IDH1 vaccine in newly diagnosed glioma. No antigen has been identified for these receptors. Profiling relied on immunoSEQ multiplex PCR, and the TCRdb table lists in-frame clones only, not all of them. The profile shows 45,000 to 70,000 clones, around 81% of them singletons. This sample's time point: week 5, during vaccination. Each vaccine dose was 300 ug of mutant IDH1 20-mer peptide, with topical imiquimod. The sample consisted of PBMCs, taken from a glioma patient whose treatment included an IDH1 peptide vaccine. The receptors come from a man under 40 with glioma.

CDR3 sequence (DNA): TGTGCCAGTAGTCGACAGGGGCTAGACTCGTATTCCTATGGCTACACCTTC. Translation: CASSRQGLDSYSYGYTF. This chain links TRBV19 with TRBJ1-2, with TRBD1 matching 8 bases. This CDR3 region has 17 residues. Germline lookup yields CDR1 LNHDA and CDR2 SQIVND (reference sequence). Unmatched junction bases numbered 15, after V lost 5 bases and J lost 4 bases.

The CDR3 nucleotides read TGCGCCAGCAGCTTCACAGGGGGTAGGAACGAGCAGTACTTC. The encoded protein is CASSFTGGRNEQYF. The V call is TRBV5-1, the J call TRBJ2-7; 8 nucleotides line up with TRBD1. The CDR3 spans 14 residues. The V gene's germline CDR1 is SGHRS and CDR2 YFSETQ. J was trimmed by 5 bases and V by 2 bases; bases with no gene match: 6.

The chain employs TRBV29-1 and TRBJ2-7, with TRBD1 as a possible D gene (6 bases). V was pared by 6 bases and J by 0 bases, with 15 bases between. In germline, CDR1 is SQVTM, CDR2 ANQGSEA. CDR3 length: 14 amino acids. CDR3 amino acids: CSVVKGGSSYEQYF. In DNA, the CDR3 is TGCAGCGTGGTAAAAGGGGGAAGCTCCTACGAGCAGTACTTC.

The chain couples TRBV28 to TRBJ2-1; D may be TRBD1 (5 bases). The CDR3 runs 13 residues. Germline V CDR1 and CDR2: MDHEN, SYDVKM. The V and J ends lost 3 bases and 13 bases respectively, with 16 bases between them. CDR3 in amino acids: CASSFGDQGNQFF. The CDR3 bases are TGTGCCAGCAGTTTTGGGGATCAGGGTAATCAGTTCTTC.

The gene calls are TRBV7-8 and TRBJ1-1, with D hard to call. Trimming stripped 6 bases from V and 3 bases from J, with 14 bases between. The CDR3 loop spans 14 amino acids. Germline CDR1 SGHVS, CDR2 FQNEAQ. The CDR3 reads CASSLLGGYTEAFF. The CDR3, as DNA: TGTGCCAGCAGTCTGCTGGGCGGGTACACTGAAGCTTTCTTT. Combining the CDR3 with reference TRBV7-8 and TRBJ1-1 gives the whole variable domain GAGVSQSPRYKVAKRGQDVALRCDPISGHVSLFWYQQALGQGPEFLTYFQNEAQLDKSGLPSDRFFAERPEGSVSTLKIQRTQQEDSAVYLCASSLLGGYTEAFFGQGTRLTVV.

This clone was seen once. The chain carries TRBV5-1 and TRBJ1-5; 7 positions agree with TRBD1. The CDR3 has 15 amino acids. Losses at the gene ends were 1 base for V and 5 bases for J; bases not matched to a gene: 6. Germline V gene data show CDR1 as SGHRS and CDR2 as YFSETQ. The CDR3 reads CASSLWGDRDQPQHF. In DNA form, the CDR3 reads TGCGCCAGCAGCTTGTGGGGGGACAGAGATCAGCCCCAGCATTTT.

The V gene is TRBV15, the J gene TRBJ2-1; 9 bases are a match to TRBD2. Per germline, CDR1 LNHNV and CDR2 YYDKDF (reference sequence). The J segment lost 8 bases and the V segment lost 0 bases, leaving 11 bases of the junction unmatched. The length of the CDR3 is 17 residues. CDR3 sequence reads: CATSRELAGGPIDEQFF. The CDR3 coding sequence is TGTGCCACCAGCAGAGAATTGGCGGGGGGGCCGATTGATGAGCAGTTCTTC.

This chain connects TRBV2 to TRBJ2-5; a possible D gene is TRBD1 (6 bases). The V end was cut by 5 bases, the J end by 2 bases, with 12 bases between. The CDR3 contains 14 residues. CDR1 and CDR2 (germline): SNHLY, FYNNEI. The CDR3 region is CASSRQVLQETQYF. The CDR3 DNA follows: TGTGCCAGCAGTAGACAGGTCCTTCAAGAGACCCAGTACTTC.

The chain uses TRBV7-9 and TRBJ2-7; 7 bases are a match to TRBD1. With 3 bases clipped from V and 2 bases from J, the junction kept 4 bases outside the gene matches. CDR3 size: 14 residues. Germline CDR1 and CDR2: SEHNR and FQNEAQ (reference sequence). The CDR3 region has the DNA TGTGCCAGCAGCTTCCACAGGGGACCCTACGAGCAGTACTTC. Translated: CASSFHRGPYEQYF.

The rearrangement links TRBV27 to TRBJ1-5; weak D call: TRBD1 (5 bases). Germline V gene sequence: CDR1 MNHEY, CDR2 SMNVEV (reference sequence). The CDR3 runs 14 residues. V was pared by 3 bases and J by 4 bases, with 10 bases between. The CDR3 region is CASSFQGWNQPQHF. CDR3 sequence (DNA): TGTGCCAGCAGTTTCCAGGGTTGGAATCAGCCCCAGCATTTT.

The rearrangement joins TRBV4-2 to TRBJ1-5; a weak D match, TRBD1 (5 bases). Germline V CDR1 and CDR2: LGHNA, YNFKEQ. Trimming cost V 1 base and J 0 bases, with 25 bases left between them. The CDR3 totals 21 residues. The CDR3: CASSQVPRGGLPLYSNQPQHF. For the CDR3, the DNA is TGTGCCAGCAGCCAAGTACCCCGGGGCGGACTCCCTCTCTATAGCAATCAGCCCCAGCATTTT.

The chain has TRBV11-2 and TRBJ2-7; 9 positions agree with TRBD1. Germline assignment: CDR1 SGHAT and CDR2 FQNNGV. V lost 5 bases and J lost 3; bases outside the gene matches: 8. The CDR3 totals 15 residues. The CDR3 here is CASSNRDRVFYEQYF. In DNA, the CDR3 is TGTGCCAGCAGCAACCGGGACAGGGTTTTCTACGAGCAGTACTTC.

The chain joins TRBV5-1 to TRBJ2-3; weak D call: TRBD1 (6 bases). Germline V gene data show CDR1 as SGHRS and CDR2 as YFSETQ. The V end was cut by 5 bases, the J end by 4 bases, with 11 bases between. The length of the CDR3 is 13 residues. CDR3 nucleotide sequence: TGCGCCAGCAGGGGGGCCGGAGCAGATACGCAGTATTTT. Translation gives CASRGAGADTQYF.

This CDR3 is CASSTIPGLRNQPQHF. The CDR3 DNA follows: TGTGCCAGCAGCACGATACCGGGACTTCGCAATCAGCCCCAGCATTTT. The chain combines TRBV5-5 with TRBJ1-5; weak D call: TRBD1 (5 bases). Germline V gene lookup returns CDR1 SGHKS and CDR2 YYEKEE (reference sequence). This CDR3 has 16 amino acids. Trimming took off 4 bases at V and 2 bases at J, with 16 bases between the two ends.

The V and J genes are TRBV7-9 and TRBJ2-7; D remains ambiguous. There are 14 residues in the CDR3. Germline assignment: CDR1 SEHNR and CDR2 FQNEAQ (reference sequence). V was trimmed by 1 base and J by 4 bases, leaving 11 bases between them. The DNA for the CDR3 is TGTGCCAGCAGCTTAGGAGGAGCCTCATACGAGCAGTACTTC. Protein: CASSLGGASYEQYF.

The chain uses TRBV9 and TRBJ1-3; D gene unclear. The CDR3 spans 15 residues. V was clipped by 3 bases and J by 0 bases, with 10 bases between them. Germline CDR1 is SGDLS and CDR2 is YYNGEE. Here the CDR3 reads CASSANRLSGNTIYF. CDR3 sequence (DNA): TGTGCCAGCAGCGCCAACCGCCTCTCTGGAAACACCATATATTTT.

The chain employs TRBV21-1 and TRBJ2-7; the table's D gene call, TRBD2, was not cross checked with the DNA. TRBV21-1 corresponds to a pseudogene. The CDR3 is 14 residues long. The CDR3 DNA reads as TGTGCCAGCTCCCGACTAACTATTTCCTACGAGCAGTACTTC. Its protein is CASSRLTISYEQYF.

V and J are TRBV7-2 and TRBJ2-5; 11 bases agree with TRBD2. Germline-derived CDR1 and CDR2 are SGHTA and FQGNSA. Trimming at V came to 3 bases and at J to 4 bases, leaving 7 bases not matched to a gene. The CDR3 is made up of 16 amino acids. CDR3: CASSFFRLAGGETQYF. CDR3 in DNA: TGTGCCAGCAGCTTTTTCCGGCTAGCGGGGGGAGAGACCCAGTACTTC.

This chain connects TRBV5-1 to TRBJ1-1, with 8 bases identical to TRBD1. CDR1 and CDR2 from the germline V gene are SGHRS and YFSETQ. This CDR3 spans 16 amino acids. Unmatched junction bases numbered 6, after V lost 0 bases and J lost 2 bases. The CDR3 region is CASSLVPQGANTEAFF. The CDR3 bases are TGCGCCAGCAGCTTGGTCCCGCAGGGGGCAAACACTGAAGCTTTCTTT.

The chain couples TRBV29-1 to TRBJ2-3, with 9 nucleotides matching TRBD2. This CDR3 region has 15 residues. The trim removed 2 bases at V and 4 bases at J, leaving 7 bases unmatched. Germline loops: CDR1 SQVTM, CDR2 ANQGSEA. The CDR3 loop reads CSVELSGGWADTQYF. The CDR3 coding sequence is TGCAGCGTTGAACTGAGCGGGGGGTGGGCAGATACGCAGTATTTT.

The V gene is TRBV19, the J gene TRBJ1-5; TRBD1 aligns across 7 bases. V was clipped by 7 bases and J by 0 bases; unmatched bases: 9. CDR3 length equals 16 residues. Germline lookup yields CDR1 LNHDA and CDR2 SQIVND (reference sequence). This CDR3 reads CASNRQGGVSNQPQHF. CDR3 in DNA: TGTGCCAGTAACCGACAGGGTGGGGTTAGCAATCAGCCCCAGCATTTT.

The J gene is TRBJ1-2, the V gene TRBV7-2; maybe TRBD1 (6 bases). V was cut by 2 bases and J by 8 bases, with 15 bases left in between. Germline V gives CDR1 SGHTA, CDR2 FQGNSA. The CDR3 runs 14 residues. CDR3: CASSLTTGRGGYTF. CDR3 nucleotide sequence: TGTGCCAGCAGCTTAACAACAGGGAGAGGCGGCTACACCTTC.

The CDR3 DNA sequence: TGTGCCAGCAGTACAGGCTACGAGCAGTACTTC. This gives the protein CASSTGYEQYF. The chain carries TRBV6-1 and TRBJ2-7; tentatively, D is TRBD1 (5 bases). This CDR3 region has 11 residues. The germline V gene encodes CDR1 MNHNS and CDR2 SASEGT. Trimming took off 5 bases at V and 3 bases at J, with 5 bases between the two ends.